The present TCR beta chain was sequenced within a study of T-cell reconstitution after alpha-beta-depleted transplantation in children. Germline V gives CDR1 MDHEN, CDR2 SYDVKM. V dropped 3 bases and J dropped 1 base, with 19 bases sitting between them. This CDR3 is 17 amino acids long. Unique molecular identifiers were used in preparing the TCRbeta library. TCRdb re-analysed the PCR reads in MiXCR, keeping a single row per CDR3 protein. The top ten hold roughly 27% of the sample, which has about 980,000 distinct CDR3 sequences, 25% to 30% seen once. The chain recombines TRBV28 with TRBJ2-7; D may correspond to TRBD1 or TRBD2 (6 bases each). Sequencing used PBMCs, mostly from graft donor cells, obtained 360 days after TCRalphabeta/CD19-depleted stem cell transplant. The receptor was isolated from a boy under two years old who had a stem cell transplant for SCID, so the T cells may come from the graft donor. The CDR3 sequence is CASSFLPRGEPSYEQYF. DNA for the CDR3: TGTGCCAGCAGTTTTCTCCCAAGGGGGGAACCTTCCTACGAGCAGTACTTC. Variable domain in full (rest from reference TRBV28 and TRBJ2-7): DVKVTQSSRYLVKRTGEKVFLECVQDMDHENMFWYRQDPGLGLRLIYFSYDVKMKEKGDIPEGYSVSREKKERFSLILESASTNQTSMYLCASSFLPRGEPSYEQYFGPGTRLTVT.